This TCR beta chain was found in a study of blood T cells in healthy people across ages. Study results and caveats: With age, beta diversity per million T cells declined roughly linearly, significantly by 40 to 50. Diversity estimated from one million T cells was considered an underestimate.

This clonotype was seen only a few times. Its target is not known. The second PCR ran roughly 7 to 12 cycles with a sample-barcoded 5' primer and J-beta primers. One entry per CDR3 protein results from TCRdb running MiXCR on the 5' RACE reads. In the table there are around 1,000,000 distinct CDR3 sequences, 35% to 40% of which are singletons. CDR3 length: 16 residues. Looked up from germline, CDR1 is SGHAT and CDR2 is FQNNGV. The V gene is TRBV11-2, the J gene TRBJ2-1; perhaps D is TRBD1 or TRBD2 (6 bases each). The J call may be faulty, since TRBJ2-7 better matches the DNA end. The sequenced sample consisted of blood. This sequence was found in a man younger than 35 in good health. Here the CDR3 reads CASSTRVGGQHNEQYF. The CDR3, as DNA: TGTGCCAGCAGCACCAGGGTGGGGGGCCAACACAATGAGCAGTACTTC.